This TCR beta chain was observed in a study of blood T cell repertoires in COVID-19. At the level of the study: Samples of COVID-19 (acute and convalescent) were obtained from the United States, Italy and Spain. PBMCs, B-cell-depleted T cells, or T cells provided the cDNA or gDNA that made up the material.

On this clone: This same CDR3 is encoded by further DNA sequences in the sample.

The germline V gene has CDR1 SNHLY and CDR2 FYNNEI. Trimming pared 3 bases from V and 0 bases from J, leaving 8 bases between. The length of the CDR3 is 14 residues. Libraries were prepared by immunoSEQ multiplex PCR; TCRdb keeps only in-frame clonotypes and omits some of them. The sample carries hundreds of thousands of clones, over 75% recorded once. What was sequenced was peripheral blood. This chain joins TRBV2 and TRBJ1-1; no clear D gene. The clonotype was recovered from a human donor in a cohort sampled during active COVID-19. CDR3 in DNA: TGTGCCAGCAGTGATGGACTATTGAACACTGAAGCTTTCTTT. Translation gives CASSDGLLNTEAFF.